Following are 5 T cell receptor beta chains from one sample sequenced in a study of T cells in Graves' hyperthyroidism and ophthalmopathy. The TCR beta CDR3 regions underwent amplification using RNA transcripts as the source. First-round RT-PCR with HTBI primers amplified the TCR CDR3 region. TCRdb redid the calling of the multiplex PCR reads with MiXCR, one entry per CDR3 protein. The repertoire holds around 340,000 distinct CDR3 sequences, with roughly 17% as singletons. The specimen sequenced was blood. The receptors were sampled from a woman aged 25-40 years with Graves' hyperthyroidism that later progressed to Graves' ophthalmopathy.

The genes are TRBV28 and TRBJ1-2; D is unresolved. The CDR3 is 13 residues long. Between the trimmed V and J ends, which lost 6 bases and 7 bases, there was a span of 15 bases. CDR1 is MDHEN, CDR2 SYDVKM, per germline. CDR3 amino acids: CASSTVGGRGYTF. In nucleotides, the CDR3 is TGTGCCAGCAGCACCGTGGGAGGGCGTGGCTACACCTTC.

This clonotype was detected ten times or more. The chain has TRBV7-6 and TRBJ2-3; 7 bases fit TRBD1. Germline CDR1 and CDR2: SGHVS and FNYEAQ. Germline trimming cut 1 base from V and 1 base from J; bases unmatched to any gene: 11. This CDR3 has 18 residues. The CDR3 nucleotides read TGTGCCAGCAGCTTAGTATTTTTCGGGGACAGACGCACAGATACGCAGTATTTT. Translating it yields CASSLVFFGDRRTDTQYF.

The rearrangement uses TRBV7-9 and TRBJ1-5; D ambiguous. CDR1 and CDR2 (germline): SEHNR, FQNEAQ (reference sequence). The CDR3 sequence is 12 residues long. V was cut by 6 bases and J by 4 bases, with 7 bases left in between. The CDR3 here is CASSSINQPQHF. The CDR3 nucleotides are TGTGCCAGCAGTTCCATAAATCAGCCCCAGCATTTT.

This clonotype has a count of ten or more. V gene TRBV5-5 combines with J gene TRBJ1-1; 9 nucleotides align to TRBD1. This CDR3 contains 17 residues. The trim removed 2 bases at V and 4 bases at J, leaving 12 bases unmatched. Germline CDR1 reads SGHKS; CDR2 reads YYEKEE (reference sequence). Written as DNA, the CDR3 is TGTGCCAGCAGCTTAGCCGGGACAGGGTATGATGGCACTGAAGCTTTCTTT. Translating it yields CASSLAGTGYDGTEAFF.

This clonotype was observed many times. The J gene is TRBJ2-2, the V gene TRBV12-3 or TRBV12-4; D assignment may be TRBD1 or TRBD2 (5 bases each). The CDR3 has 14 amino acids. V lost 1 base, J lost 6 bases, and 9 bases lay in between. The CDR3, as DNA: TGTGCCAGCAGTTTAGGGGGGTTGCCCGGGGAGCTGTTTTTT. Its protein product is CASSLGGLPGELFF.